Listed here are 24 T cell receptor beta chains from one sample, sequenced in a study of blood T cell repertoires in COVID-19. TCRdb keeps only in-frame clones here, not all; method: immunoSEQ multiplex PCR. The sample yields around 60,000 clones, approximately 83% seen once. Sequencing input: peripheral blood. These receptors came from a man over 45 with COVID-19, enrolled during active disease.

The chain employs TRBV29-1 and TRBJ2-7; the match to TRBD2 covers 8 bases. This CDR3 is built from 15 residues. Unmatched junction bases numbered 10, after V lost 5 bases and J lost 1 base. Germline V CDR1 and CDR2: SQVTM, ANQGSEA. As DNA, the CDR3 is TGCAGCGTTCGAGGTCGGGCTAGCGGGTCCTACGAGCAGTACTTC. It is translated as CSVRGRASGSYEQYF.

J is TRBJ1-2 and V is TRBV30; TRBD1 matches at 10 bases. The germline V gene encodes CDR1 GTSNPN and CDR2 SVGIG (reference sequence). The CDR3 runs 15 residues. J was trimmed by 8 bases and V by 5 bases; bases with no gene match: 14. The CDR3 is CAWRIPGQGKKGYTF. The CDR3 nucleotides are TGTGCCTGGCGTATCCCGGGACAGGGGAAGAAAGGCTACACCTTC.

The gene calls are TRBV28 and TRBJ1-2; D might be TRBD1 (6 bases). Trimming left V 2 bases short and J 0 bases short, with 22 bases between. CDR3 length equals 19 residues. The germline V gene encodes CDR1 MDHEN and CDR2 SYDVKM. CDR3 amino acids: CASSLVARTALGANYGYTF. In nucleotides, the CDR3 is TGTGCCAGCAGTTTAGTAGCTCGGACAGCCTTGGGAGCTAACTATGGCTACACCTTC.

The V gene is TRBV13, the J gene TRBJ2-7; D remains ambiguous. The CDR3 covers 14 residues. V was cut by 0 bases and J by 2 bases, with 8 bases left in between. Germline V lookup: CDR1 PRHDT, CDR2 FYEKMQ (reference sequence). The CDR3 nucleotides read TGTGCCAGCAGCTTAGGTGGCATGCCCTACGAGCAGTACTTC. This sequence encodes CASSLGGMPYEQYF.

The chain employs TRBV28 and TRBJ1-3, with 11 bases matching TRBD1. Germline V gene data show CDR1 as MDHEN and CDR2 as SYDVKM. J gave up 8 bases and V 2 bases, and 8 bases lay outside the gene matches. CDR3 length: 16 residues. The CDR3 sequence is CASSLLTPGQGDTIYF. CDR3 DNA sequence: TGTGCCAGCAGTTTACTTACGCCGGGACAGGGGGACACCATATATTTT.

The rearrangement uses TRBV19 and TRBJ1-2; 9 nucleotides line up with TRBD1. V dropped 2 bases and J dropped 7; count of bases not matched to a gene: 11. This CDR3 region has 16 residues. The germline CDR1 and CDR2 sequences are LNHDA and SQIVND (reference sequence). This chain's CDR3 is CASSIPAVGQGIGYTF. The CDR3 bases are TGTGCCAGTAGTATACCGGCCGTGGGACAGGGCATTGGCTACACCTTC.

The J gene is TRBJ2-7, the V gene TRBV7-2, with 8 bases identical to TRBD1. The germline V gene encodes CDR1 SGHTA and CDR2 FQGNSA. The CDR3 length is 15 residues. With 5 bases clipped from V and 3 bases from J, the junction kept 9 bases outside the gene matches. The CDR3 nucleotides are TGTGCCAGCAGCACCGGACAGGGTTGGAGCTACGAGCAGTACTTC. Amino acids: CASSTGQGWSYEQYF.

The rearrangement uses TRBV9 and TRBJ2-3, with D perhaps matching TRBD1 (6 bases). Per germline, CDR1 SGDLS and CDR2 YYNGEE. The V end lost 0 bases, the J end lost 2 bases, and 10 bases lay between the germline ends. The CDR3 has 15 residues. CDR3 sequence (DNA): TGTGCCAGCAGCGTAGACGGACAGTTCACAGATACGCAGTATTTT. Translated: CASSVDGQFTDTQYF.

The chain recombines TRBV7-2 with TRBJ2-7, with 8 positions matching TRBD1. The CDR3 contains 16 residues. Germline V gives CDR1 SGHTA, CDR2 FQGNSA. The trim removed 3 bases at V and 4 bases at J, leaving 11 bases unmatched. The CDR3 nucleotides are TGTGCCAGCAGCTTCGGGACAGGCCTCTTCCGTTACGAGCAGTACTTC. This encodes CASSFGTGLFRYEQYF.

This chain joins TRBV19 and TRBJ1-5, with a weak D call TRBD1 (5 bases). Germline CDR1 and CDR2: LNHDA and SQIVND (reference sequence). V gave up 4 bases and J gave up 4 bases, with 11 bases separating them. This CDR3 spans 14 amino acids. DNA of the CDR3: TGTGCCAGTAGTAGGCGGGGGGGAAATCAGCCCCAGCATTTT. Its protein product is CASSRRGGNQPQHF.

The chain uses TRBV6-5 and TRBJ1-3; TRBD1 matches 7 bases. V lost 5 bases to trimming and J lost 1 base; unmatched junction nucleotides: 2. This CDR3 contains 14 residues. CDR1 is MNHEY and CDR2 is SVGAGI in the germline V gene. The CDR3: CASSRTGSGNTIYF. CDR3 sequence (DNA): TGTGCCAGCAGTCGGACAGGTTCTGGAAACACCATATATTTT.

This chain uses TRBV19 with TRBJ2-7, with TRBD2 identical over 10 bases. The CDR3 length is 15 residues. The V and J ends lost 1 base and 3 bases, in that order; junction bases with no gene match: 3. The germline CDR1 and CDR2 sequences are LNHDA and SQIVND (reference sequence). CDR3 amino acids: CASSIGPSGSYEQYF. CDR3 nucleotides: TGTGCCAGTAGTATAGGTCCTAGCGGGAGCTACGAGCAGTACTTC.

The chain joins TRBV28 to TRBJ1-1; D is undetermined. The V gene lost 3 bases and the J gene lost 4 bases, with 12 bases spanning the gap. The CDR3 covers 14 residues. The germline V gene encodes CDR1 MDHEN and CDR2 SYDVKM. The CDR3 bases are TGTGCCAGCAGTTTCTCACGGACTATCACTGAAGCTTTCTTT. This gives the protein CASSFSRTITEAFF.

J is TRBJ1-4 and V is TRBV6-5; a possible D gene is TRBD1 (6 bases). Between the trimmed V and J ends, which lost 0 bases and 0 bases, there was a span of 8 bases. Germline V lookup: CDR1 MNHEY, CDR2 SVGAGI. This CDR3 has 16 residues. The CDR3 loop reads CASSYSGQTTNEKLFF. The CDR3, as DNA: TGTGCCAGCAGTTACTCCGGACAGACAACTAATGAAAAACTGTTTTTT.

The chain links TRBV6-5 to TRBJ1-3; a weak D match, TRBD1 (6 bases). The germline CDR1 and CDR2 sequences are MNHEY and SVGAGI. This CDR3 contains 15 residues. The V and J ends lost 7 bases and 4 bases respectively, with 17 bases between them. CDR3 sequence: CASIPGQSWGNTIYF. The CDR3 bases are TGTGCCAGCATTCCCGGACAGAGTTGGGGAAACACCATATATTTT.

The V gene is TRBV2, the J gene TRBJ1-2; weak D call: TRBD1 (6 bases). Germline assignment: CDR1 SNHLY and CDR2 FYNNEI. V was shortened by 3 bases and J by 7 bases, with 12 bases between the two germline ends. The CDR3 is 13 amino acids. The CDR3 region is CASSDQGRGGYTF. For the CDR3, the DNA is TGTGCCAGCAGTGATCAGGGGCGCGGTGGCTACACCTTC.

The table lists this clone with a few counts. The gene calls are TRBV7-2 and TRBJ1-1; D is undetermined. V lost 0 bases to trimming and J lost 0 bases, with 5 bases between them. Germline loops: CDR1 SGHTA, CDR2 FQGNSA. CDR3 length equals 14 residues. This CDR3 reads CASSLAQMNTEAFF. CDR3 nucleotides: TGTGCCAGCAGCTTAGCACAGATGAACACTGAAGCTTTCTTT.

CDR3 loop: CATQAGGTSGNTIYF. CDR3 nucleotide sequence: TGTGCCACCCAAGCCGGAGGAACCTCTGGAAACACCATATATTTT. This chain links TRBV24-1 with TRBJ1-3; D is uncertain. Trimming left V 9 bases short and J 0 bases short, with 14 bases between. The CDR3 loop spans 15 amino acids. Per the germline V gene, CDR1 is KGHDR and CDR2 is SFDVKD.

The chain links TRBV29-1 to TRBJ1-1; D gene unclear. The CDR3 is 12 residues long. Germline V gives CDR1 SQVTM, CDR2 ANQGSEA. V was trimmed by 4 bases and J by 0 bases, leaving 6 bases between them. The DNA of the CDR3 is TGCAGCGTTGTGGGAGTGAACACTGAAGCTTTCTTT. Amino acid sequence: CSVVGVNTEAFF.

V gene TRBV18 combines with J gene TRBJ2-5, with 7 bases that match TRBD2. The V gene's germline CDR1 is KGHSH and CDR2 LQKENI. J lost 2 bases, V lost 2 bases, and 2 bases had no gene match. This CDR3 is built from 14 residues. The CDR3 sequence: CASSPWGGQETQYF. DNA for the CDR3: TGTGCCAGCTCACCATGGGGGGGGCAAGAGACCCAGTACTTC.

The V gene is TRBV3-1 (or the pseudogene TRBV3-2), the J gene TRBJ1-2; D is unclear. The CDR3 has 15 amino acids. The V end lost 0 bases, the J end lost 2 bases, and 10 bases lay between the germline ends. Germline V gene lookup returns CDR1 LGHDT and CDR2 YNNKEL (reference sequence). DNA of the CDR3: TGTGCCAGCAGCCAAGATCTTAGCATAAACTATGGCTACACCTTC. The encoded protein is CASSQDLSINYGYTF.

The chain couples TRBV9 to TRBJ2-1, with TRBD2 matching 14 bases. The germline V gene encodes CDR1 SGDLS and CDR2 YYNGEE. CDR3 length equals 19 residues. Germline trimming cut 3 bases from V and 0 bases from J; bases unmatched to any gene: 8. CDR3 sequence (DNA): TGTGCCAGCAGCGCCACCGGGACTAGCGGGAGCAGCTCCTACAATGAGCAGTTCTTC. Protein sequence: CASSATGTSGSSSYNEQFF.

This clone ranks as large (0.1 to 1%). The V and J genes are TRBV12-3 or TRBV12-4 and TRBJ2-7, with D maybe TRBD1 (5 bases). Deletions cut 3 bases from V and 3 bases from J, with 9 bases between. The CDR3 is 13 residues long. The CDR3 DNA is TGTGCCAGCAGTTTGGGGCAGATCTACGAGCAGTACTTC. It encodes CASSLGQIYEQYF.

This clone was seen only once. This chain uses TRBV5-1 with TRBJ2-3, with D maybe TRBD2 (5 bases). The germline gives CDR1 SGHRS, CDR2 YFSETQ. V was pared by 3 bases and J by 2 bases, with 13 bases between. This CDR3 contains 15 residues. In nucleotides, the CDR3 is TGCGCCAGCAGCTCGACCGGACTGAACACAGATACGCAGTATTTT. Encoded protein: CASSSTGLNTDTQYF.